The present T cell receptor (beta chain) was sequenced within a study of shared clonotypes between healthy human individuals. Profiling relied on immunoSEQ multiplex PCR, and the TCRdb table lists in-frame clones only, not all of them. The top ten hold about 0.11% of the sample, which has hundreds of thousands of clones, 85% to 95% seen once. It was CD45RO-negative cells, positively selected for CCR7, that made up naive CD8 cells, with terminally differentiated effector memory CD45RA+ cells excluded. As for this clone: Other DNA sequences in the sample encode the same CDR3.

The CDR3 runs to 14 residues. The V gene's germline CDR1 is MDHEN and CDR2 SYDVKM. Trimming left V 3 bases short and J 1 base short, with 6 bases between. Sequenced: naive CD8+ T cells sorted from blood. The TCR was taken from a woman in her 30s in good health. This chain uses TRBV28 with TRBJ2-2; the D is unclear. The CDR3 loop is CASSFSGNTGELFF. Here the CDR3 DNA reads TGTGCCAGCAGTTTTTCCGGGAACACCGGGGAGCTGTTTTTT.